These T cell receptor beta chains were read from a single sample in a study of blood T cells in healthy people across ages. TCRdb re-called the 5' RACE reads through MiXCR, storing one row per CDR3 protein. The sample lists more than 1,000,000 distinct CDR3 sequences, about 25% occurring once. These data were also reused for a study on T cells of mothers and their children.

The sequenced sample consisted of blood. These receptors were collected from a girl aged 2 to 9 in good health. CDR3s include the opening cysteine and the closing phenylalanine or tryptophan.

V gene: TRBV10-3
J gene: TRBJ2-3
CDR3 protein: CAISEGSRSTDTQYF

V gene: TRBV20-1
J gene: TRBJ2-1
CDR3 protein: CSARKFTEQFF

V gene: TRBV5-1
J gene: TRBJ1-5
CDR3 protein: CASSLTRRSNQPQHF

V gene: TRBV9
J gene: TRBJ2-3
CDR3 protein: CASSPIAGGTPDTQYF

V gene: TRBV7-3
J gene: TRBJ1-4
CDR3 protein: CASSLTGTGGEKLFF

V gene: TRBV3-1
J gene: TRBJ2-7
CDR3 protein: CASSPFLAGAYEQYF

V gene: TRBV11-3
J gene: TRBJ2-2
CDR3 protein: CASSLPGGVTGELFF

V gene: TRBV29-1
J gene: TRBJ1-2
CDR3 protein: CSGSRDNNYGYTF

V gene: TRBV6-6
J gene: NA
CDR3 protein: CASRQGWEETQYF

V gene: TRBV7-2
J gene: TRBJ2-3
CDR3 protein: CASSLVVPHANTQYF

V gene: TRBV7-9
J gene: TRBJ2-3
CDR3 protein: CAPGTSTDTQYF

V gene: TRBV12-3/TRBV12-4
J gene: TRBJ2-5
CDR3 protein: CASSLPTGRETQYF

V gene: TRBV10-3
J gene: TRBJ2-7
CDR3 protein: CATYGIAGEQYF

V gene: TRBV29-1
J gene: TRBJ2-5
CDR3 protein: CSVAKQPQETQYF

V gene: TRBV15
J gene: TRBJ2-3
CDR3 protein: CATSRLALGSTDTQYF

V gene: TRBV15
J gene: TRBJ2-7
CDR3 protein: CATSRTVDYEQYF

V gene: TRBV5-1
J gene: TRBJ1-5
CDR3 protein: CASSLEGKDQPQHF

V gene: TRBV20-1
J gene: TRBJ1-4
CDR3 protein: CSARGGQGGGKLFF

V gene: TRBV27
J gene: TRBJ2-4
CDR3 protein: CASSPIAGTAKNIQYF

V gene: TRBV28
J gene: TRBJ2-1
CDR3 protein: CASSSPRGGLNEQFF

V gene: TRBV7-2
J gene: TRBJ1-5
CDR3 protein: CASSFRSWGGWEMGQPQHF

V gene: TRBV7-2
J gene: TRBJ1-4
CDR3 protein: CASTAGQNEKLFF

V gene: TRBV20-1
J gene: NA
CDR3 protein: CSAREGKQGTETQYF

V gene: TRBV5-1
J gene: TRBJ1-2
CDR3 protein: CASSLTGANSGYTF

V gene: TRBV18
J gene: NA
CDR3 protein: CASSPSVSSSLEQYF

V gene: TRBV29-1
J gene: TRBJ2-7
CDR3 protein: CSVTDDREWDEQYF

V gene: TRBV7-2
J gene: TRBJ1-2
CDR3 protein: CASSQDRADGYTF

V gene: TRBV15
J gene: TRBJ1-3
CDR3 protein: CATSSTGRLGNTIYF

V gene: TRBV5-1
J gene: TRBJ2-1
CDR3 protein: CASSLVVVANEQFF

V gene: TRBV25-1
J gene: TRBJ2-1
CDR3 protein: CASSVDYRDEQFF

V gene: TRBV15
J gene: TRBJ1-5
CDR3 protein: CATSRRWGEAPREDQPQHF

V gene: TRBV7-9
J gene: TRBJ2-7
CDR3 protein: CASSLEAGGVGEQYF

V gene: TRBV29-1
J gene: TRBJ2-1
CDR3 protein: CSAGPLSSYNEQFF

V gene: TRBV27
J gene: NA
CDR3 protein: CASSFLQGEQYF

V gene: TRBV27
J gene: TRBJ2-1
CDR3 protein: CAGSSLAGGPNEQFF

V gene: TRBV7-9
J gene: TRBJ1-4
CDR3 protein: CASSLDSGRNEKLFF

V gene: TRBV4-2
J gene: TRBJ2-7
CDR3 protein: CASSQTIGYEQYF

V gene: TRBV7-3
J gene: TRBJ1-1
CDR3 protein: CASSLTDVMNTEAFF

V gene: TRBV20-1
J gene: TRBJ2-6
CDR3 protein: CSAILSGANVLTF

V gene: TRBV20-1
J gene: TRBJ2-5
CDR3 protein: CSARMDSFSSYQETQYF

V gene: TRBV20-1
J gene: TRBJ2-5
CDR3 protein: CSVPRGIQETQYF

V gene: TRBV7-8
J gene: TRBJ2-4
CDR3 protein: CASSLYPGNIQYF

V gene: TRBV4-2
J gene: TRBJ2-3
CDR3 protein: CASSQEGTGATDTQYF

V gene: TRBV15
J gene: TRBJ1-4
CDR3 protein: CATSRERVPNEKLFF

V gene: TRBV12-3/TRBV12-4
J gene: TRBJ2-3
CDR3 protein: CASSPRGGGDTQYF

V gene: TRBV27
J gene: TRBJ2-5
CDR3 protein: CASKFLGEETQYF

V gene: TRBV3-1
J gene: TRBJ1-2
CDR3 protein: CASSLLEGGRSGYTF

V gene: TRBV10-3
J gene: NA
CDR3 protein: CAISELQGVEQYF

V gene: TRBV7-9
J gene: TRBJ1-1
CDR3 protein: CASTRKVDTEAFF

V gene: TRBV15
J gene: TRBJ2-7
CDR3 protein: CATSRDRLAREQYF

V gene: TRBV20-1
J gene: TRBJ1-1
CDR3 protein: CSASYGPRNTEAFF

V gene: TRBV29-1
J gene: TRBJ2-3
CDR3 protein: CSLQVGADTQYF